Here is one T cell receptor (beta chain) with its context. What it binds is unknown. No cell sorting was done before RNA was extracted from the tissue. The library came from three nested PCR rounds adapted from ARM-PCR protocols. TCRdb ran MiXCR on the multiplex PCR reads and lists one entry per CDR3 protein. Of 60,000 to 85,000 distinct CDR3 sequences listed, approximately 79% are singletons. This record belongs to a study of tumor and adjacent non-tumor tissue in lung cancer. Germline V lookup: CDR1 SGHAT, CDR2 FQNNGV. This CDR3 is built from 16 residues. V lost 11 bases and J lost 5; bases outside the gene matches: 20. Study conclusions and caveats: Tumor tissue had significantly higher TCR diversity than normal lung.

Sequences were obtained from lung tumor tissue. The TCR originated in a woman aged 50 to 60 with non-small cell lung cancer. This rearrangement joins TRBV11-2 to TRBJ2-7; 8 bases are a match to TRBD2. The CDR3 spells CAGGLRGLAVSDEQYF. The CDR3, as DNA: TGTGCCGGCGGGCTAAGAGGACTAGCTGTCTCGGACGAGCAGTACTTC.